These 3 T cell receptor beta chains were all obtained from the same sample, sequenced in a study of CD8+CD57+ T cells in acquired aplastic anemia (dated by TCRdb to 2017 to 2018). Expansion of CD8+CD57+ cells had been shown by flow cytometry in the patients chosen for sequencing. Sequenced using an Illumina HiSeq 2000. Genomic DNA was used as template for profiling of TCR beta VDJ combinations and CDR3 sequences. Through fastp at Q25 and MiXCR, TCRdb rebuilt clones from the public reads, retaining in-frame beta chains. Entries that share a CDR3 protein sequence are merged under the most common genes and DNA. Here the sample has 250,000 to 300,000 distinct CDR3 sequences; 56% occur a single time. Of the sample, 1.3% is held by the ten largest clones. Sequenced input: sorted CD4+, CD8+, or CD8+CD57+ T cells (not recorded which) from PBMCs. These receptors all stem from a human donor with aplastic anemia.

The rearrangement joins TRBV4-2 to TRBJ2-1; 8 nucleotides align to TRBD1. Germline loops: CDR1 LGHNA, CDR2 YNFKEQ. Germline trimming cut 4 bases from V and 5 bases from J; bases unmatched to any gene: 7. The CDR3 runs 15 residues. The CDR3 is CASSPAGTGDNEQFF. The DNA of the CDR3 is TGTGCCAGCAGCCCGGCGGGGACAGGAGACAATGAGCAGTTCTTC.

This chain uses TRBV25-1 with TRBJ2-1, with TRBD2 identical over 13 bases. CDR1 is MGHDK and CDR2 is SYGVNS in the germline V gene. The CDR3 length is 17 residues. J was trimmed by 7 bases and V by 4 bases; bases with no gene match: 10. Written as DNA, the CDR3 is TGTGCCAGCAGTGCTGATTGGACTAGCGGGAGAAGTAATGAGCAGTTCTTC. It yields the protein CASSADWTSGRSNEQFF.

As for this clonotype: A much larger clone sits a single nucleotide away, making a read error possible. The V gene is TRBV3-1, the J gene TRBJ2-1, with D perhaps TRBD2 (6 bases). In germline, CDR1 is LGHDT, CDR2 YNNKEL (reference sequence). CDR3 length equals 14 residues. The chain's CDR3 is CASSLGRLGNGQFF. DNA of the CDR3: TGTGCCAGCAGCCTGGGGAGGTTGGGCAATGGGCAGTTCTTC.